Listed below are T cell receptor beta chains from one sample, sequenced in a study of blood T cell repertoires in COVID-19. Using immunoSEQ multiplex PCR, the repertoire was profiled, and TCRdb retains in-frame clones only, with some absent. The sample records 180,000 or so clones, approximately 86% being singletons. The sequenced sample consisted of peripheral blood. All receptors derive from a man aged 60 to 69 with acute or convalescent COVID-19. The conserved cysteine and the conserved F or W are not part of the CDR3 here. Fields, in order: D gene, J gene, V gene, clone size, CDR3 protein. The D gene is left open where the match is weak. Clone size is shown for a subset of rows, as once, few, many or a class of expanded clone.

>TRBD1|TRBJ2-3|TRBV7-2|-
ASSLARFTGAATDTQY
>TRBD1|TRBJ2-6|TRBV19|few
ASSILRTGTSGANVLT
>TRBD2|TRBJ2-7|TRBV28|-
ASSQGLAGYEQY
>TRBD1|TRBJ1-5|TRBV9|-
ASSVDGDRAQPQH
>-|TRBJ2-6|TRBV9|-
ASSAQTGRHLRANVLT
>TRBD1|TRBJ2-2|TRBV5-1|-
ASSLGLAGQGSTGELF
>-|TRBJ1-1|TRBV6-5|-
ASSRSNTEAF
>TRBD2|TRBJ2-7|TRBV28|once
ASSPFSGSYEQY
>-|TRBJ1-1|TRBV21-1|-
ASSRRDRHIGTEAF
>TRBD1|TRBJ2-3|TRBV4-1|-
ASSHSIDRVVDTQY
>-|TRBJ1-1|TRBV7-3|-
ASSLTLNTEAF
>TRBD2|TRBJ2-1|TRBV6-2/TRBV6-3|-
ASSPLAGVKNEQF
>TRBD2|TRBJ2-1|TRBV15|medium-sized
ATSRDSGRAINEQF
>-|TRBJ2-3|TRBV19|-
ASSIGNTDTQY
>TRBD1|TRBJ2-7|TRBV6-4|once
ASTRQGPSSDSYEQY
>TRBD1|TRBJ2-7|TRBV19|-
ASSTGQGNRAYEQY
>-|TRBJ1-4|TRBV11-2|-
ASSLAGVEKLF
>-|TRBJ2-1|TRBV19|-
ASSIESRGWVNEQF
>-|TRBJ1-1|TRBV7-9|-
ASSILRDTNSEAF
>-|TRBJ1-1|TRBV28|-
ASSLLPGHSLGEAF
>-|TRBJ2-4|TRBV7-3|once
ASSLMGGRLAKNIQY
>-|TRBJ2-5|TRBV6-5|-
ASSYRSTQETQY
>-|TRBJ2-7|TRBV6-5|-
ASRLRPGTYEQY
>-|TRBJ2-7|TRBV5-1|-
ASSLVVSSREQY
>-|TRBJ1-6|TRBV28|-
ATADNSPLH
>-|TRBJ2-2|TRBV25-1|once
ASSEGLYGELF
>-|TRBJ2-2|TRBV18|few
ASSWQGRTGELF
>TRBD1|TRBJ2-7|TRBV10-3|-
AISQRQGRYEQY
>TRBD1|TRBJ1-2|TRBV6-5|-
ASLDRVGGYT
>-|TRBJ1-2|TRBV6-5|-
ASRTDFNYGYT
>-|TRBJ2-7|TRBV28|-
ASKGRGSLYEQY
>TRBD2|TRBJ2-1|TRBV19|-
ASSLTSGRADEQF
>TRBD1|TRBJ1-2|TRBV6-6|once
ASSYRGQGYGYT
>-|TRBJ1-6|TRBV4-1|-
ASSQGLARGLNSPLH